The T cell receptor beta chain under discussion was sequenced for a study of PD-1 blockade in classical Hodgkin lymphoma. Notes on the study in general: Some patients began nivolumab under 1 year after ASCT. These patients were excluded from later analyses. Significant TCR diversity gains by C4D1 occurred in CD4+ but not CD8+ cells. Reported baseline diversity: healthy donors highest, relapsed/refractory patients lowest. What drove the repertoire differences, possibly disease activity or prior therapy, has not been defined.

Autologous stem cell transplantation was followed by relapse in every patient, and brentuximab vedotin exposure varied. This CDR3 comprises 14 residues. Germline loops: CDR1 SGHRS, CDR2 YFSETQ. V was shortened by 1 base and J by 5 bases, with 12 bases between the two germline ends. TCRdb keeps only in-frame clones here, not all; method: immunoSEQ multiplex PCR. The sample lists more than 90,000 clones; 81% were seen once. This clone occurred a few times. As yet, its antigen is unknown. The input for sequencing was peripheral blood mononuclear cells (PBMCs), taken before the second cycle of nivolumab. The rearrangement uses TRBV5-1 and TRBJ2-5; D is tentatively TRBD1 or TRBD2 (5 bases each). This TCR came from a human donor with classical Hodgkin lymphoma. CDR3 coding DNA: TGCGCCAGCAGCTTGCTAGGGGCGGGCGAGACCCAGTACTTC. Translated, it gives CASSLLGAGETQYF.